Listed here is a single T cell receptor (beta chain). Its matching antigen is unknown. The data belong to a study of early stage breast cancer tumors. Study overall: ER+/PR+/HER2- status applied to about 80% of the 16 invasive breast tumors. Around 9.8-fold was the mean read coverage per sample.

There are 14 residues in the CDR3. V gave up 0 bases and J gave up 0 bases, with 5 bases separating them. CDR1 SGHTA and CDR2 FQGTGA come from the germline V gene. Libraries were prepared by immunoSEQ multiplex PCR; TCRdb keeps only in-frame clonotypes and omits some of them. The sample contains more than 65,000 clones, approximately 80% of which appear only once. Regarding the study as a whole: Commonly generated sequences made up most enriched TCRB sequences shared between patients. Blood repertoires resembled normal breast more than tumor.

Material: blood. This TCR was sampled from a person aged 40 to 49 with breast cancer. This chain connects TRBV7-3 to TRBJ1-1, with D perhaps TRBD1 (5 bases). This CDR3 is CASSLTGLNTEAFF. Written as DNA, the CDR3 is TGTGCCAGCAGCTTAACGGGGCTGAACACTGAAGCTTTCTTT.